The clone carrying this T cell receptor (beta chain) was detected only a few times. No antigen is known for it. This sample is part of a study of CD8 T cells in ankylosing spondylitis. Study-wide results and caveats: Reportedly, significant enrichment of disease-linked clones occurred in matched ankylosing spondylitis synovial fluid. Apparently characteristic of ankylosing spondylitis blood was a TCR beta motif (eight highly homologous variants). As for the disease-linked clones, they showed a CD8+ phenotype and occurred at relatively low frequencies in peripheral blood.

The CDR3 is made up of 14 amino acids. The germline CDR1 and CDR2 sequences are SGHVS and FQNEAQ. Trimming took off 5 bases at V and 2 bases at J, with 13 bases between the two ends. TCRdb ran MiXCR on the 5' RACE reads and lists one entry per CDR3 protein. The sample records some 840,000 distinct CDR3 sequences, around 11% being singletons. V gene TRBV7-8 combines with J gene TRBJ2-7; D remains ambiguous. Sequenced input: blood, either unsorted or a sorted T cell fraction (not recorded which). This receptor was obtained from a male donor with ankylosing spondylitis. In DNA form, the CDR3 reads TGTGCCAGCAGCCTTAGTGAGGCGACCTACGAGCAGTACTTC. The encoded protein is CASSLSEATYEQYF. The complete variable domain, with remaining parts taken from reference TRBV7-8 and TRBJ2-7, reads GAGVSQSPRYKVAKRGQDVALRCDPISGHVSLFWYQQALGQGPEFLTYFQNEAQLDKSGLPSDRFFAERPEGSVSTLKIQRTQQEDSAVYLCASSLSEATYEQYFGPGTRLTVT.